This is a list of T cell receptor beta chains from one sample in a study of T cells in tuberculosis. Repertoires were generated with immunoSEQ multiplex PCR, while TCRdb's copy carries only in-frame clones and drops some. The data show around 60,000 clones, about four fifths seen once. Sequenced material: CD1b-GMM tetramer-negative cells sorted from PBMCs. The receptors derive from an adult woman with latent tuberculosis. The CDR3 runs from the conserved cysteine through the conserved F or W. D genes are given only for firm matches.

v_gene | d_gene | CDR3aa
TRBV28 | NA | CASSLLGRVNTEAFF
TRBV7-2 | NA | CASSSPGDTIYGYTF
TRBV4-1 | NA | CASSQGFLFRGHQPQHF
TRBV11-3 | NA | CASSPATGFSGNTIYF
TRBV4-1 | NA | CASINNEQFF
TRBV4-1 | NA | CASIPQGSTEAFF
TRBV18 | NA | CASSGRTLMNTEAFF
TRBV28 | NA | CASGLPFPNYGYTF
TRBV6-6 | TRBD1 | CASIHGTGYYEQYF
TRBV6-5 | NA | CASTSVGGSTEAFF
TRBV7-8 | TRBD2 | CASSSWRAGVKDTQYF
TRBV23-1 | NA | CASSQSPGEANYGYTF
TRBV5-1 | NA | CASSLLVAGMNTEAFF
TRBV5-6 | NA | CASRIRGRTYEQYF
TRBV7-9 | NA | CASSQDSRGEQYF
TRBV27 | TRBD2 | CASSPQARAGDQYEQYF
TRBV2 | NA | CASSRVQETQYF
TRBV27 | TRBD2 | CASRQGGTGELFF
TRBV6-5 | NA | CASSRRTGLGNEQFF
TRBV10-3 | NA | CAISPTVNTEAFF
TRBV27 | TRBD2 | CASSPGRGVFSGANVLTF
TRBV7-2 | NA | CASSAGGATDTQYF
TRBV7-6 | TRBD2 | CASSLTQGVAGAQETQYF
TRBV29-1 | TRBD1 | CSAGTGDTGELFF
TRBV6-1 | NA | CATTGNTQYF
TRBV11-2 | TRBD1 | CASSLNPTGPFETQYF
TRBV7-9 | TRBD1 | CASSPDRVEETQYF
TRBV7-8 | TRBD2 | CASSLGSLKGLAGNLAKNIQYF
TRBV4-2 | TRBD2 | CASSHITSGLNEQFF
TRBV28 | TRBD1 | CASSYRTGYCTF
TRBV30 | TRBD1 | CAWSAGTGNSKNIQYF
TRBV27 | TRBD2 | CASSPRLAGGGNNEQFF
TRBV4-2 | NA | CASSQARGTEKLFF
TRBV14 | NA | CASSQGLGGNSPLHF
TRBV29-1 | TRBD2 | CSAHWGGNEQYF
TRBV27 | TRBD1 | CASSLGTGANTEAFF
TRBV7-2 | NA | CASSPLRGQETQYF
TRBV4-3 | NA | CASSQENYRGTYNEQFF
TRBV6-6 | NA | CASTPSGFSTDTQYF
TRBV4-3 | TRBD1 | CASSQDYRRDRGSHTGELFF
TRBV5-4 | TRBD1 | CASSSATGETYF
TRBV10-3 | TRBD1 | CAISGTGGEDTQYF
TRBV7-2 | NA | CASSLEDTNYEQYF
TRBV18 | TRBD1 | CASSDWTGGNYEQYF
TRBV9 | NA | CASTRGADQETQYF
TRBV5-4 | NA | CASSLQHLNYGYTF
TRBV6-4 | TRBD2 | CASSDKGVAGSTDTQYF
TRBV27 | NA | CASSPRRLSGANVLTF